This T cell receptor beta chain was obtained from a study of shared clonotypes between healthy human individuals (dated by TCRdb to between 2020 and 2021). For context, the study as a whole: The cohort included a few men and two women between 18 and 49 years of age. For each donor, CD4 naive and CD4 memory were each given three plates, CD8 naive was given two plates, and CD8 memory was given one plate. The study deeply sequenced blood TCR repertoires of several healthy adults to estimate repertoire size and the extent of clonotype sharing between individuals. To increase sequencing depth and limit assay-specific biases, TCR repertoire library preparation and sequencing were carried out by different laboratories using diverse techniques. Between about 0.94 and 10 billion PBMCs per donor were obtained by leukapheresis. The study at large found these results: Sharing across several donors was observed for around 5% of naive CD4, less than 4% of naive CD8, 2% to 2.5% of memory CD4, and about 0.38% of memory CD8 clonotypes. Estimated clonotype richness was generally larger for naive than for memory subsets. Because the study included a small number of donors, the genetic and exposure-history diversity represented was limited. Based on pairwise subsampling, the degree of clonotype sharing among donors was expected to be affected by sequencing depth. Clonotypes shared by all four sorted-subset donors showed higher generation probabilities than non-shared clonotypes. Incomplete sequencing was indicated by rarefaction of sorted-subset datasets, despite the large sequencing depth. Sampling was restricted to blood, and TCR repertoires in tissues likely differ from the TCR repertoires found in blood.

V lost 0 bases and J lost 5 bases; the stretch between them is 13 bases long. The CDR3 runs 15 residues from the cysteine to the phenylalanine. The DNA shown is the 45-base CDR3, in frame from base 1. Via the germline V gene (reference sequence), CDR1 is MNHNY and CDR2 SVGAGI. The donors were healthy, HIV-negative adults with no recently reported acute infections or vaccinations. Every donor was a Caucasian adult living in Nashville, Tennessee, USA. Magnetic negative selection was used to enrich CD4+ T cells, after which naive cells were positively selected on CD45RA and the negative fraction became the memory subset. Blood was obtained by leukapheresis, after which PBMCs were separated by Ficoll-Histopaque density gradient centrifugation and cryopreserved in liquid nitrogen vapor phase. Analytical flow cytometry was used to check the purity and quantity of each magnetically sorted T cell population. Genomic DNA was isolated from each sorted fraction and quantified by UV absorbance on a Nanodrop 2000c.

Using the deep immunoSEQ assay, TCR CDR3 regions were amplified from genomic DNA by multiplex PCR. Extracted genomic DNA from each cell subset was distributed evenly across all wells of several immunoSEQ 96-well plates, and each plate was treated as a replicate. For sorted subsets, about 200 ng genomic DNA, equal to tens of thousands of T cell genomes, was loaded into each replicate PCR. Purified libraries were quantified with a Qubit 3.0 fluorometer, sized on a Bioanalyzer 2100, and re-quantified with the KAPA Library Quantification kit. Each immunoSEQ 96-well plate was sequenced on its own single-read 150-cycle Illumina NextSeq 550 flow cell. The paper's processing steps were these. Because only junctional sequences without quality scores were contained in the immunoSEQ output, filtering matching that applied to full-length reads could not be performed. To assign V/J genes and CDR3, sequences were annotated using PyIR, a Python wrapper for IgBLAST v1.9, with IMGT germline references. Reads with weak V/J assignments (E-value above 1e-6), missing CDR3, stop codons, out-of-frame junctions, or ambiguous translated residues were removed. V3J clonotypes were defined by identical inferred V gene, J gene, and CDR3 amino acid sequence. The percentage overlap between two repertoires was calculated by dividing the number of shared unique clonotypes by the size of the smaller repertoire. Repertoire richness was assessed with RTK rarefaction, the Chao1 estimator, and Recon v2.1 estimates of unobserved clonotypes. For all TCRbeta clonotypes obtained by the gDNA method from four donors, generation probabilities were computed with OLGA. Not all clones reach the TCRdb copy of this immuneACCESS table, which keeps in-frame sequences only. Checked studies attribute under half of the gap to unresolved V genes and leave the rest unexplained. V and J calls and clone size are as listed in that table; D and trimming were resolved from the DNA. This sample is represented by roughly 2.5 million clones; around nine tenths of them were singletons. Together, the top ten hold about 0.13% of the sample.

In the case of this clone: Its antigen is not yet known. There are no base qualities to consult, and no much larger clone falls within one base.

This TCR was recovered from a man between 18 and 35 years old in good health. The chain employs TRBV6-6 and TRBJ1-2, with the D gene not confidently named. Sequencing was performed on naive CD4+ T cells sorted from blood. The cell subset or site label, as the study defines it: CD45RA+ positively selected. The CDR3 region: CASSYSPGNGYGYTF. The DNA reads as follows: TGTGCCAGCAGTTACTCGCCGGGAAACGGGTATGGCTACACCTTC.